This T cell receptor (beta chain) is drawn from a study of blood T cell repertoires in COVID-19. TCRdb's copy holds only in-frame clones and misses some; the assay was immunoSEQ multiplex PCR. The sample lists about 69,000 clones, almost 80% occurring once. CDR1 LGHNA and CDR2 YSLEER come from the germline V gene. Trimming pared 3 bases from V and 2 bases from J, leaving 8 bases between. This CDR3 comprises 14 residues. The sequence came from a man aged 55 to 70 with acute or convalescent COVID-19. The chain is built from TRBV4-3 and TRBJ2-1; D possibly corresponds to TRBD1 (6 bases). Input material: peripheral blood. CDR3 nucleotides: TGCGCCAGCAGCCAGGGGGACACCTACAATGAGCAGTTCTTC. Its translation is CASSQGDTYNEQFF.